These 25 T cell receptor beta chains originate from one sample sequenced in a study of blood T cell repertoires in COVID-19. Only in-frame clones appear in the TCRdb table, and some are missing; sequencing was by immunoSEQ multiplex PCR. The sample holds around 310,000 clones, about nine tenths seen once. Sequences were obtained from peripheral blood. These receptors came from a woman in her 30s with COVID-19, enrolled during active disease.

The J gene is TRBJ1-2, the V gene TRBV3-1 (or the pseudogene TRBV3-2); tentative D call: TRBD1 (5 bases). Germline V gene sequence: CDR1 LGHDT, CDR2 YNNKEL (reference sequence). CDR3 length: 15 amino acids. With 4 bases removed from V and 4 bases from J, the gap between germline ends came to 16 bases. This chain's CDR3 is CASSPRPPGGYGYTF. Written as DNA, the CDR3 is TGTGCCAGCAGCCCTAGGCCCCCGGGGGGCTATGGCTACACCTTC.

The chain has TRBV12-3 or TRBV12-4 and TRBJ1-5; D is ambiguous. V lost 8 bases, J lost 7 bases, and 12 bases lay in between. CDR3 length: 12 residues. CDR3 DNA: TGTGCCAGCCGGTCGGGGAGCCAGCCCCAGCATTTT. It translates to CASRSGSQPQHF.

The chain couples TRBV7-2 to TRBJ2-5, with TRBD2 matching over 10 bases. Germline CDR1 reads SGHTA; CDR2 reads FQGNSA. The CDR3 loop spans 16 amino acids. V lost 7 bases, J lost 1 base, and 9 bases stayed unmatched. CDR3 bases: TGTGCCAGCAACCCGTCTAGCGGGAGAGCCCAAGAGACCCAGTACTTC. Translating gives CASNPSSGRAQETQYF.

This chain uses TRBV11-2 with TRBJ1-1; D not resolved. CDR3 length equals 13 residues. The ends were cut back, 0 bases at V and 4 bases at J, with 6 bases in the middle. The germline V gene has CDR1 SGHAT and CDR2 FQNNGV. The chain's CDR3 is CASSLDRGTEAFF. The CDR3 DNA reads TGTGCCAGCAGCTTAGATCGGGGCACTGAAGCTTTCTTT.

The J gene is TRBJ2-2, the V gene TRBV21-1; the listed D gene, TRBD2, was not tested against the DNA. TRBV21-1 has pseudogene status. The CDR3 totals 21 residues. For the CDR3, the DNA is TGTGCCAGCAGCAAAGCGCGGGGGGTGTTGAAAGACAGAAAGAACACCGGGGAGCTGTTTTTT. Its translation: CASSKARGVLKDRKNTGELFF.

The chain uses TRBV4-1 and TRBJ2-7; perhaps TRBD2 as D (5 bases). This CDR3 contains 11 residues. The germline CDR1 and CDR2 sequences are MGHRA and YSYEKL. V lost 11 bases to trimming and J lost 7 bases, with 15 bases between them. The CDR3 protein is CASGSVYEQYF. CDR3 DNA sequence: TGCGCCTCGGGGTCGGTCTATGAGCAGTACTTC.

The CDR3 region is CASGRTANYGYTF. Written as DNA, the CDR3 is TGCGCCAGTGGCCGGACAGCCAACTATGGCTACACCTTC. The gene calls are TRBV10-2 and TRBJ1-2; a possible D gene is TRBD1 (6 bases). Germline CDR1 and CDR2: WSHSY and SAAADI. V gave up 9 bases and J gave up 2 bases, with 13 bases separating them. This CDR3 comprises 13 residues.

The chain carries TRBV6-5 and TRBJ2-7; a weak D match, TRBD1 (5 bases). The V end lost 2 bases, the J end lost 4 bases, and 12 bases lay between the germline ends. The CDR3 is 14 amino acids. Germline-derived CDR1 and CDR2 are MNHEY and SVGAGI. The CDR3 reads CASSYGAGRYEQYF. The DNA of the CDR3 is TGTGCCAGCAGTTACGGGGCCGGAAGGTACGAGCAGTACTTC.

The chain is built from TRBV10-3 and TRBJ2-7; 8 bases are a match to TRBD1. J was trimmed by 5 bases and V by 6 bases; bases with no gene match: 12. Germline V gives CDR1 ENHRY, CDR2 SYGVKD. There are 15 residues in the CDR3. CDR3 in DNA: TGTGCCATCAGCTCCGACAGGGGAGTTGGGAACGAGCAGTACTTC. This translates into CAISSDRGVGNEQYF.

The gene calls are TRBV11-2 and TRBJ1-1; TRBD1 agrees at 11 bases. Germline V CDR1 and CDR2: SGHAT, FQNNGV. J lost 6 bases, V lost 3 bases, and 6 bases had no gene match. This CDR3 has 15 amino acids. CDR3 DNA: TGTGCCAGCAGCTTGGACGGACAGGGGGCCTCTGAAGCTTTCTTT. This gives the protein CASSLDGQGASEAFF.

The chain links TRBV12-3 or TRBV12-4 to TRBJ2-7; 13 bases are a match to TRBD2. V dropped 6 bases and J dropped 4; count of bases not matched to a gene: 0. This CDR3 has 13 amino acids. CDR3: CASRTSGRYEQYF. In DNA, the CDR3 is TGTGCCAGCAGGACTAGCGGGAGGTACGAGCAGTACTTC.

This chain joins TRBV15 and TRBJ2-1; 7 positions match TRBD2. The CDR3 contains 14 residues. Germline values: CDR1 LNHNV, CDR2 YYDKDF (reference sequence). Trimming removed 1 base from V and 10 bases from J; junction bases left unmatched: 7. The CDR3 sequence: CATSRAGGRAEQFF. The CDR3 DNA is TGTGCCACCAGCAGAGCGGGGGGACGAGCCGAGCAGTTCTTC.

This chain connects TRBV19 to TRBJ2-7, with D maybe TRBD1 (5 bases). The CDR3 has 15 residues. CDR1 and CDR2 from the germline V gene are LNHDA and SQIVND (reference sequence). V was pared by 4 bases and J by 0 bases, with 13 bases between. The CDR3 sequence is CASSKGDSRSYEQYF. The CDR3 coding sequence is TGTGCCAGTAGTAAAGGCGACAGTCGCTCCTACGAGCAGTACTTC.

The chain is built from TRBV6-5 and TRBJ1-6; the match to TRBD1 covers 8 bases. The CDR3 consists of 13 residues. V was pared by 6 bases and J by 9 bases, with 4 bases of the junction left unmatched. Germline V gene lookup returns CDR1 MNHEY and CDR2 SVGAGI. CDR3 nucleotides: TGTGCCAGCAGCTCGGACAGGGCTTCACCCCTCCACTTT. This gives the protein CASSSDRASPLHF.

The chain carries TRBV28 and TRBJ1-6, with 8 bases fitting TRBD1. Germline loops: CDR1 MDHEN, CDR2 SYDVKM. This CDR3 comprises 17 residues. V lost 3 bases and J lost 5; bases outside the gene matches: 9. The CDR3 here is CASSFPRTGLNNSPLHF. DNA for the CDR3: TGTGCCAGCAGTTTTCCGAGGACAGGGCTGAATAATTCACCCCTCCACTTT. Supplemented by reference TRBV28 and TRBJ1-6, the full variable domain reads DVKVTQSSRYLVKRTGEKVFLECVQDMDHENMFWYRQDPGLGLRLIYFSYDVKMKEKGDIPEGYSVSREKKERFSLILESASTNQTSMYLCASSFPRTGLNNSPLHFGNGTRLTVT.

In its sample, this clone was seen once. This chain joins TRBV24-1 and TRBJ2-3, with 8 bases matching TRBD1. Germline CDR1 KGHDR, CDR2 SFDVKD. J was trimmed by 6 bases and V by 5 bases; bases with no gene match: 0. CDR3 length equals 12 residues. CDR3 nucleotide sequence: TGTGCCACCAGTGGGACAGGGGATACGCAGTATTTT. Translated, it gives CATSGTGDTQYF.

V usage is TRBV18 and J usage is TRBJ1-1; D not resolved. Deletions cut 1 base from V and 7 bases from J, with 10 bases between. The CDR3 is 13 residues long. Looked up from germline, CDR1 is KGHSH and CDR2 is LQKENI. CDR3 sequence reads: CASSPREMGEAFF. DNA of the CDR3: TGTGCCAGCTCACCACGGGAGATGGGTGAAGCTTTCTTT.

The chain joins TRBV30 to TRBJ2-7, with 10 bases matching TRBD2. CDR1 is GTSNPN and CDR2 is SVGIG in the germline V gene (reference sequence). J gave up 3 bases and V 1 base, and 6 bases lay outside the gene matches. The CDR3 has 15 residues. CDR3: CAWSGGLAPIYEQYF. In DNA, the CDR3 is TGTGCCTGGAGTGGGGGACTAGCGCCGATCTACGAGCAGTACTTC.

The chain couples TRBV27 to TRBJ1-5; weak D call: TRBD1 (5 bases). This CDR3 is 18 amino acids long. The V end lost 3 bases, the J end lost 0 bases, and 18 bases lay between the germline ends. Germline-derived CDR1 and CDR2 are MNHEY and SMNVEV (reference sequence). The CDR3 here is CASSLGGTDCYSNQPQHF. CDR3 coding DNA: TGTGCCAGCAGTTTGGGCGGGACCGACTGCTATAGCAATCAGCCCCAGCATTTT.

CDR3 sequence: CASSVGQGVGYGYTF. In DNA, the CDR3 is TGTGCCAGCAGCGTCGGACAGGGGGTCGGCTATGGCTACACCTTC. V and J are TRBV9 and TRBJ1-2; 10 nucleotides match TRBD1. The CDR3 consists of 15 residues. V lost 2 bases, J lost 4 bases, and 5 bases stayed unmatched. Germline CDR1 reads SGDLS; CDR2 reads YYNGEE.

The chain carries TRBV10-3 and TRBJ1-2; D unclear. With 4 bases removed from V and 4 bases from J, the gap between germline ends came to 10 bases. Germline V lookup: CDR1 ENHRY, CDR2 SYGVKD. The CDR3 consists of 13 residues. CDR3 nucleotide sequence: TGTGCCATCAGTGTTGAGACTCCCTATGGCTACACCTTC. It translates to CAISVETPYGYTF.

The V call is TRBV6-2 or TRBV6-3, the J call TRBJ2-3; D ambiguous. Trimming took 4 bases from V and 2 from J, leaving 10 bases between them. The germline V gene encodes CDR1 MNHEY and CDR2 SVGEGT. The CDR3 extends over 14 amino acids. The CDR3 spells CASSFPPFTDTQYF. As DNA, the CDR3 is TGTGCCAGCAGTTTCCCCCCGTTCACAGATACGCAGTATTTT.

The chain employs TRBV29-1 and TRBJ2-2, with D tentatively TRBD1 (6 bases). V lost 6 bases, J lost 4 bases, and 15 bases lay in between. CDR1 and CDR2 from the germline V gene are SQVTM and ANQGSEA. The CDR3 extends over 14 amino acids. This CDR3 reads CSVGTGTPTGELFF. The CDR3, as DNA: TGCAGCGTGGGGACGGGGACACCCACCGGGGAGCTGTTTTTT.

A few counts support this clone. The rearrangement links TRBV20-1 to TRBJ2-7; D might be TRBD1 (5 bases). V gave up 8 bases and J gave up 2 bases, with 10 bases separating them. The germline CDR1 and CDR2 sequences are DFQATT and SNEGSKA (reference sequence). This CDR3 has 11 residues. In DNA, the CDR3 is TGCAGTCTATCGGACACCTACGAGCAGTACTTC. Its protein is CSLSDTYEQYF.

The CDR3 region is CASSLAGLNEQFF. The CDR3 nucleotides read TGTGCCAGCAGTTTAGCCGGACTGAATGAGCAGTTCTTC. The V call is TRBV12-3 or TRBV12-4, the J call TRBJ2-1; possible D gene TRBD2, 5 bases. Trimming took off 0 bases at V and 7 bases at J, with 7 bases between the two ends. The CDR3 contains 13 residues.